Below are 15 T cell receptor beta chains sequenced from a single sample in a study of blood T cell repertoires in COVID-19. Generated by immunoSEQ multiplex PCR, the TCRdb table keeps only in-frame clones and is missing some. Among 100,000 or so clones listed, 85% to 90% were seen once. Material: peripheral blood. Receptor source: a man aged 45-65 years with active or convalescent COVID-19.

This chain uses TRBV10-3 with TRBJ2-2, with D unclear. The CDR3 loop spans 14 amino acids. Deletions cut 5 bases from V and 1 base from J, with 8 bases between. Germline lookup yields CDR1 ENHRY and CDR2 SYGVKD. CDR3 amino acids: CAISLNGNTGELFF. CDR3 sequence (DNA): TGTGCCATCAGTTTAAACGGGAACACCGGGGAGCTGTTTTTT.

This rearrangement joins TRBV6-4 to TRBJ2-1, with TRBD1 matching 7 bases. The V segment lost 5 bases and the J segment 3 bases; nucleotides outside the gene matches: 19. The CDR3 totals 19 residues. Germline CDR1 is MRHNA and CDR2 is SNTAGT. The CDR3 region has the DNA TGTGCCAGCAGTAACAGCTACAGGGGAAGAGGCTACTTCTACAATGAGCAGTTCTTC. It encodes CASSNSYRGRGYFYNEQFF.

V usage is TRBV2 and J usage is TRBJ2-3; the D gene is possibly TRBD1 (6 bases). V lost 4 bases and J lost 9, with 17 bases in between. This CDR3 contains 14 residues. Germline V gene data show CDR1 as SNHLY and CDR2 as FYNNEI. The CDR3 loop reads CASSVQGPTGTQYF. The CDR3 nucleotides read TGTGCCAGCAGTGTGCAGGGGCCGACGGGCACGCAGTATTTT.

The chain joins TRBV9 to TRBJ1-4; no clear D gene. V lost 0 bases and J 7 bases, leaving 10 bases between the germline ends. The V gene's germline CDR1 is SGDLS and CDR2 YYNGEE. CDR3 length: 14 residues. This CDR3 reads CASSVGGSGEKLFF. DNA of the CDR3: TGTGCCAGCAGCGTAGGAGGGTCGGGTGAAAAACTGTTTTTT.

Remarks on this clone: Distinct nucleotide sequences in the sample also encode this CDR3. J is TRBJ2-5 and V is TRBV20-1; D is unresolved. Germline values: CDR1 DFQATT, CDR2 SNEGSKA (reference sequence). V was cut by 5 bases and J by 2 bases, with 3 bases left in between. The CDR3 consists of 10 residues. This CDR3 is CSASQETQYF. CDR3 coding DNA: TGCAGTGCTTCTCAAGAGACCCAGTACTTC.

The gene calls are TRBV5-5 and TRBJ1-1; unclear D gene. The CDR3 covers 12 residues. The V and J ends lost 0 bases and 7 bases respectively, with 7 bases between them. Germline CDR1 is SGHKS and CDR2 is YYEKEE (reference sequence). CDR3 sequence reads: CASSLVAREAFF. CDR3 coding DNA: TGTGCCAGCAGCTTGGTGGCCCGTGAAGCTTTCTTT.

The chain combines TRBV2 with TRBJ2-2, with 11 bases fitting TRBD1. The V and J ends lost 4 bases and 3 bases, in that order; junction bases with no gene match: 4. The CDR3 contains 16 residues. Germline CDR1 SNHLY, CDR2 FYNNEI. The CDR3 DNA is TGTGCCAGCAGTGGAGGGACAGGGGGATACACCGGGGAGCTGTTTTTT. It specifies CASSGGTGGYTGELFF.

This clone showed up just a few times. Different DNA sequences within this sample yield the same CDR3. This sequence joins TRBV2 and TRBJ1-2, with a tentative D call TRBD1 (6 bases). The germline CDR1 and CDR2 sequences are SNHLY and FYNNEI. This CDR3 comprises 13 residues. The V and J ends lost 4 bases and 2 bases respectively, with 8 bases between them. The CDR3 DNA is TGTGCCAGCAGTGCCGGACAGAACTATGGCTACACCTTC. Amino acid sequence: CASSAGQNYGYTF.

The V gene is TRBV7-6, the J gene TRBJ1-3; D call uncertain. Germline lookup yields CDR1 SGHVS and CDR2 FNYEAQ. The CDR3 consists of 16 residues. Trimming shortened V by 1 base and J by 0 bases, and 10 bases separated the two germline ends. CDR3 region: CASSLGAESSGNTIYF. CDR3 sequence (DNA): TGTGCCAGCAGCTTAGGTGCGGAGAGCTCTGGAAACACCATATATTTT.

The chain employs TRBV7-2 and TRBJ2-3; TRBD2 agrees at 11 bases. The CDR3 is made up of 16 amino acids. V lost 6 bases, J lost 4 bases, and 9 bases stayed unmatched. The germline CDR1 and CDR2 sequences are SGHTA and FQGNSA. The CDR3 protein is CASSRWGTSGSDTQYF. The CDR3 region has the DNA TGTGCCAGCAGTCGGTGGGGGACTAGCGGATCAGATACGCAGTATTTT.

For the CDR3, the DNA is TGCGCCAGCAGTGAGCGGGGGACTACAGATACGCAGTATTTT. Translation gives CASSERGTTDTQYF. J is TRBJ2-3 and V is TRBV10-2, with TRBD2 as a possible D gene (6 bases). Trimming pared 2 bases from V and 3 bases from J, leaving 9 bases between. Germline CDR1 WSHSY, CDR2 SAAADI. CDR3 length: 14 residues.

There are a few counts of this clone. The J gene is TRBJ2-4, the V gene TRBV10-1, with D possibly matching TRBD1 (6 bases). This CDR3 has 14 residues. Germline CDR1 WNHNN, CDR2 SYGVQD (reference sequence). Between the trimmed V and J ends, which lost 8 bases and 2 bases, there was a span of 13 bases. The CDR3 DNA is TGCGCCAGCTACGACAGGACCCCCAAAAACATTCAGTACTTC. Translation gives CASYDRTPKNIQYF.

The V and J genes are TRBV3-1 (or the pseudogene TRBV3-2) and TRBJ2-5; TRBD2 might be the D (6 bases). Per the germline V gene, CDR1 is LGHDT and CDR2 is YNNKEL (reference sequence). This CDR3 contains 17 residues. V was clipped by 7 bases and J by 5 bases, with 26 bases between them. CDR3 residues: CASTPTWRGGIWETQYF. The DNA for the CDR3 is TGTGCCAGCACCCCTACTTGGCGGGGTGGCATCTGGGAGACCCAGTACTTC.

The CDR3: CASSQGGYSNQPQHF. The CDR3 coding sequence is TGTGCCAGCAGCCAAGGGGGCTATAGCAATCAGCCCCAGCATTTT. V and J are TRBV3-1 (or the pseudogene TRBV3-2) and TRBJ1-5; a weak D match, TRBD1 (5 bases). Looked up from germline, CDR1 is LGHDT and CDR2 is YNNKEL (reference sequence). The V and J ends lost 1 base and 0 bases respectively, with 7 bases between them. The CDR3 spans 15 residues.

This sequence joins TRBV13 and TRBJ1-2; possibly TRBD1 for D (6 bases). V was shortened by 2 bases and J by 8 bases, with 12 bases between the two germline ends. Germline V gene sequence: CDR1 PRHDT, CDR2 FYEKMQ (reference sequence). This CDR3 contains 13 residues. CDR3 sequence reads: CASSLKGVGGYTF. The CDR3 DNA reads TGTGCCAGCAGCTTAAAGGGGGTAGGCGGCTACACCTTC.